The table lists the clone carrying this TCR beta chain with a count of one. Trimming left V 5 bases short and J 0 bases short, with 11 bases between. The germline gives CDR1 MNHEY, CDR2 SVGAGI. There are 15 residues in the CDR3. Here immunoSEQ multiplex PCR was the method, and the copy in TCRdb shows in-frame clones only, minus some. This table has more than 85,000 clones, around 94% appearing once. This sample is part of a study of T cell changes during pregnancy in multiple sclerosis. This sequence originates from a female donor in good health, enrolled as a control in a pregnancy study. Here the sequenced sample was peripheral blood, taken after pregnancy. The V gene is TRBV6-5, the J gene TRBJ2-1; D may be TRBD1 (5 bases). The DNA of the CDR3 is TGTGCCAGCAGTCGACAGATTCTCTCCTACAATGAGCAGTTCTTC. It is translated as CASSRQILSYNEQFF.